This T cell receptor (beta chain) was obtained from a study of blood T cell repertoires in COVID-19. Study-level information: Sites in the United States, Italy and Spain provided acute and convalescent COVID-19 samples.

TCRdb's table, derived via immunoSEQ multiplex PCR, lists solely in-frame clones and lacks some. The table includes over 200,000 clones, roughly 85% detected once. Adults between roughly 18 and 95 years of age took part from about two dozen US areas. Assignments of participants to cohorts depended upon their own reported clinical history. The source material was PBMCs or T cells enriched from blood (not recorded which). The clonotype originates from a man aged 25 to 40 who had recovered from COVID-19.

CDR3 nucleotides: TGTGCCAGTAGTACGACAGTGAACACCGGGGAGCTGTTTTTT. It translates to CASSTTVNTGELFF. This chain connects TRBV19 to TRBJ2-2, with D possibly matching TRBD1 (5 bases). V lost 4 bases and J 1 base, leaving 7 bases between the germline ends. CDR1 and CDR2 (germline): LNHDA, SQIVND (reference sequence). The CDR3 has 14 residues.